This T cell receptor (beta chain) came from a study of blood T cell repertoires in COVID-19. Overall study context: Material from acute and convalescent COVID-19 was sourced from the United States, Italy and Spain. T cells, B-cell-depleted T cells, or PBMCs provided the cDNA or gDNA that served as material.

This table comes from immunoSEQ multiplex PCR, and its TCRdb copy is limited to in-frame clones, with some not included. The data hold fewer than 250,000 clones, with about 85% observed a single time. V was trimmed by 1 base and J by 5 bases, leaving 12 bases between them. Germline CDR1 and CDR2: SGHVS and FQNEAQ. This CDR3 spans 15 amino acids. The V gene is TRBV7-8, the J gene TRBJ1-3; no reliable D call. The source of this sequence is a human donor in a cohort sampled during active COVID-19. Source material: peripheral blood. The CDR3 is CASSLGTTIRNTIYF. Here the CDR3 DNA reads TGTGCCAGCAGCTTAGGAACTACAATCCGAAACACCATATATTTT.